These T cell receptor beta chains were read from a single sample in a study of regulatory T cells in long-lasting Graves disease. Via MiXCR, TCRdb re-called the multiplex PCR reads, giving one row per CDR3 protein. The table records a few hundred thousand distinct CDR3 sequences, over 14% of them present only once. The sample was also linked to a second study, of T cells in Graves' hyperthyroidism and ophthalmopathy.

Sequencing used peripheral blood mononuclear cells (PBMCs), obtained at new diagnosis, from a patient treated with antithyroid drugs. Receptors were obtained from a woman aged 40-49 years with Graves disease. Both conserved end residues are part of each CDR3. The order of the fields is D gene, V gene, CDR3 length, J gene, clone size, CDR3 DNA, CDR3 protein. The D gene is left open where the match is weak. The listing skips clone size in some rows; elsewhere it reads once, few, many or a size class.

d_gene: TRBD1
v_gene: TRBV4-2
len: 16
j_gene: TRBJ2-7
abundance: many
CDR3nt: TGTGCCAGCAGCCAAGATCGTCACAGGGGGTCCTACGAGCAGTACTTC
CDR3aa: CASSQDRHRGSYEQYF

d_gene: -
v_gene: TRBV5-6
len: 16
j_gene: TRBJ2-3
abundance: few
CDR3nt: TGTGCCAGCAGTTCTCTGGGGGGGCTTCTGGCAGATACGCAGTATTTT
CDR3aa: CASSSLGGLLADTQYF

d_gene: TRBD1
v_gene: TRBV28
len: 15
j_gene: TRBJ2-7
abundance: many
CDR3nt: TGTGCCAGCAGTTTCCTCGGGACAGGATCCTACGAGCAGTACTTC
CDR3aa: CASSFLGTGSYEQYF

d_gene: TRBD1
v_gene: TRBV12-3/TRBV12-4
len: 15
j_gene: TRBJ2-5
abundance: -
CDR3nt: TGTGCCAGCAGCTGGACAGGGGGTTTCCAAGAGACCCAGTACTTC
CDR3aa: CASSWTGGFQETQYF

d_gene: TRBD1
v_gene: TRBV6-1
len: 14
j_gene: TRBJ1-4
abundance: many
CDR3nt: TGTGCCAGCACCCGGACAGGGTCTAATGAAAAACTGTTTTTT
CDR3aa: CASTRTGSNEKLFF

d_gene: -
v_gene: TRBV2
len: 12
j_gene: TRBJ2-7
abundance: many
CDR3nt: TGTGCCAGCAGTATTGACAACTACGAGCAGTACTTC
CDR3aa: CASSIDNYEQYF

d_gene: TRBD1
v_gene: TRBV27
len: 14
j_gene: TRBJ2-7
abundance: many
CDR3nt: TGTGCCAGCAGTTTCGGACAGGGTGGCTACGAGCAGTACTTC
CDR3aa: CASSFGQGGYEQYF

d_gene: TRBD2
v_gene: TRBV19
len: 16
j_gene: TRBJ2-1
abundance: -
CDR3nt: TGTGCCAGTAGTATGATTGGAGCGGGAAAAGACAATGAGCAGTTCTTC
CDR3aa: CASSMIGAGKDNEQFF

d_gene: -
v_gene: TRBV15
len: 13
j_gene: TRBJ2-1
abundance: -
CDR3nt: TGTGCCACAAGCCGGGACTGGAGGAATGAGCAGTTCTTC
CDR3aa: CATSRDWRNEQFF

d_gene: TRBD2
v_gene: TRBV2
len: 15
j_gene: TRBJ2-1
abundance: many
CDR3nt: TGTGCCAGCAGCCGGACTAGCGGGATTGGAAATGAGCAGTTCTTC
CDR3aa: CASSRTSGIGNEQFF

d_gene: -
v_gene: TRBV6-2/TRBV6-3
len: 11
j_gene: TRBJ2-7
abundance: few
CDR3nt: TGTACCAGCAGTTTCCGCTACGAGCAGTACTTC
CDR3aa: CTSSFRYEQYF

d_gene: TRBD2
v_gene: TRBV4-1
len: 15
j_gene: TRBJ2-7
abundance: many
CDR3nt: TGCGCCAGCAGCCAAGGAGCGGGATTCTCCTACGAGCAGTACTTC
CDR3aa: CASSQGAGFSYEQYF

d_gene: -
v_gene: TRBV27
len: 14
j_gene: TRBJ2-3
abundance: many
CDR3nt: TGTGCCAGCAGTTTAGGTTCCCCCACAGATACGCAGTATTTT
CDR3aa: CASSLGSPTDTQYF

d_gene: -
v_gene: TRBV6-1
len: 14
j_gene: TRBJ2-3
abundance: many
CDR3nt: TGTGCCAGCACCCTGAGTCTGGCGACAGATACGCAGTATTTT
CDR3aa: CASTLSLATDTQYF

d_gene: TRBD1
v_gene: TRBV18
len: 15
j_gene: TRBJ2-4
abundance: few
CDR3nt: TGTGCCAGCTCACCACCAACAGGGGGCAAAAACATTCAGTACTTC
CDR3aa: CASSPPTGGKNIQYF

d_gene: TRBD2
v_gene: TRBV20-1
len: 14
j_gene: TRBJ2-3
abundance: few
CDR3nt: TGCAGTGGGGAGGAGCGGGAAGCCACAGATACGCAGTATTTT
CDR3aa: CSGEEREATDTQYF

d_gene: -
v_gene: TRBV19
len: 15
j_gene: TRBJ1-2
abundance: many
CDR3nt: TGTGCCAGTAGTTCAGTTGCCGAAGCTAACTATGGCTACACCTTC
CDR3aa: CASSSVAEANYGYTF

d_gene: TRBD2
v_gene: TRBV20-1
len: 15
j_gene: TRBJ2-1
abundance: many
CDR3nt: TGCAGTGCTTTTGGTAGCGGGGTTCCCAATGACGGGCAGTTCTTC
CDR3aa: CSAFGSGVPNDGQFF

d_gene: TRBD2
v_gene: TRBV2
len: 13
j_gene: TRBJ2-1
abundance: many
CDR3nt: TGTGCCAGCAGTGGGCGCGGGAGCGGTGAGCAGTTCTTC
CDR3aa: CASSGRGSGEQFF

d_gene: -
v_gene: TRBV30
len: 11
j_gene: TRBJ1-1
abundance: once
CDR3nt: TGTGCCTGGAGTGAAGGATGGAAAGCTTTCTTT
CDR3aa: CAWSEGWKAFF

d_gene: TRBD2
v_gene: TRBV2
len: 16
j_gene: TRBJ2-1
abundance: -
CDR3nt: TGTGCCAGCAGTGAAGGGACTAGCGGCTCCTACAATGAGCAGTTCTTC
CDR3aa: CASSEGTSGSYNEQFF

d_gene: -
v_gene: TRBV11-2
len: 15
j_gene: TRBJ1-5
abundance: -
CDR3nt: TGTGCCAGCAGCTTAGGGGGGGCTAAGGTTTGGCCCCAGCATTTT
CDR3aa: CASSLGGAKVWPQHF

d_gene: -
v_gene: TRBV6-1
len: 14
j_gene: TRBJ2-2
abundance: many
CDR3nt: TGTGCCAGCAGGAAGGGGGTAAACACCGGGGAGCTGTTTTTT
CDR3aa: CASRKGVNTGELFF

d_gene: -
v_gene: TRBV12-3/TRBV12-4
len: 15
j_gene: TRBJ2-5
abundance: many
CDR3nt: TGTGCCAGCAGTTTAGAGGTTGGGCGACAAGAGACCCAGTACTTC
CDR3aa: CASSLEVGRQETQYF

d_gene: TRBD2
v_gene: TRBV4-1
len: 17
j_gene: TRBJ2-7
abundance: -
CDR3nt: TGCGCCAGCAGCCAAGGACTAGCGGCCTATAGCTCCTACGAGCAGTACTTC
CDR3aa: CASSQGLAAYSSYEQYF

d_gene: -
v_gene: TRBV28
len: 14
j_gene: TRBJ1-1
abundance: many
CDR3nt: TGTGCCAGCAGTTTAGGACTCCTGAACACTGAAGCTTTCTTT
CDR3aa: CASSLGLLNTEAFF

d_gene: -
v_gene: TRBV11-1
len: 12
j_gene: TRBJ1-1
abundance: many
CDR3nt: TGTGCCAGCAGCTTAGCGGGGGGTGAAGCTTTCTTT
CDR3aa: CASSLAGGEAFF

d_gene: TRBD2
v_gene: TRBV9
len: 14
j_gene: TRBJ2-7
abundance: many
CDR3nt: TGTGCCAGCAGCCCGGGGGGGTTCGGCGAGGAGCAGTACTTC
CDR3aa: CASSPGGFGEEQYF

d_gene: -
v_gene: TRBV2
len: 16
j_gene: TRBJ2-1
abundance: once
CDR3nt: TGTGCCAGCACCGAGGGGTCGAGACTAGACCTTTTTGAGCAGTTCTTC
CDR3aa: CASTEGSRLDLFEQFF

d_gene: -
v_gene: TRBV18
len: 12
j_gene: TRBJ1-1
abundance: many
CDR3nt: TGTGCCAGCAGGGGTTGGGAAACTGAAGCTTTCTTT
CDR3aa: CASRGWETEAFF

d_gene: -
v_gene: TRBV6-2/TRBV6-3
len: 15
j_gene: TRBJ2-1
abundance: -
CDR3nt: TGTGCCAGCAGTTATCGAGCGGGCGTCTTCAATGAGCAGTTCTTC
CDR3aa: CASSYRAGVFNEQFF

d_gene: -
v_gene: TRBV4-3
len: 17
j_gene: TRBJ2-2
abundance: -
CDR3nt: TGCGCCAGCAGCCAAGAATCGACGAGTTTTACGACCGGGGAGCTGTTTTTT
CDR3aa: CASSQESTSFTTGELFF

d_gene: -
v_gene: TRBV15
len: 15
j_gene: TRBJ2-5
abundance: few
CDR3nt: TGTGCCACCAGCAGAGTGCCAGGACCACAAGAGACCCAGTACTTC
CDR3aa: CATSRVPGPQETQYF

d_gene: -
v_gene: TRBV29-1
len: 14
j_gene: TRBJ1-1
abundance: -
CDR3nt: TGCAGCGTCGAAATAAGTGGGATGAACACTGAAGCTTTCTTT
CDR3aa: CSVEISGMNTEAFF

d_gene: -
v_gene: TRBV27
len: 13
j_gene: TRBJ2-7
abundance: -
CDR3nt: TGTGCCAGCAGTTTGTCGGCGCCCTACGAGCAGTACTTC
CDR3aa: CASSLSAPYEQYF

d_gene: -
v_gene: TRBV7-9
len: 13
j_gene: TRBJ1-2
abundance: once
CDR3nt: TGTGCCAACAGGGCCCCAGGGGCCCATGGCTACACCTTC
CDR3aa: CANRAPGAHGYTF

d_gene: TRBD1
v_gene: TRBV9
len: 15
j_gene: TRBJ1-4
abundance: few
CDR3nt: TGTGCCAGCAGCCCCCGCAGGGGGGGGCGTGAAAAACTGTTTTTT
CDR3aa: CASSPRRGGREKLFF

d_gene: -
v_gene: TRBV12-3/TRBV12-4
len: 14
j_gene: TRBJ2-5
abundance: many
CDR3nt: TGTGCCAGCAGCCCCCATGAGGGAGGAGAGACCCAGTACTTC
CDR3aa: CASSPHEGGETQYF

d_gene: TRBD2
v_gene: TRBV6-2/TRBV6-3
len: 16
j_gene: TRBJ2-7
abundance: -
CDR3nt: TGTGCCAGCGTGGGAGCTGGGGGGGGGTCATTTGGCGAGCAGTACTTC
CDR3aa: CASVGAGGGSFGEQYF

d_gene: TRBD1
v_gene: TRBV28
len: 15
j_gene: TRBJ1-3
abundance: many
CDR3nt: TGTGCCAGCAGCACGGGACAGGGGAACGGAAACACCATATATTTT
CDR3aa: CASSTGQGNGNTIYF

d_gene: -
v_gene: TRBV7-2
len: 12
j_gene: TRBJ2-1
abundance: -
CDR3nt: TGTGCCAGCAGCTTTGGGGGCCATGAGCAGTTCTTC
CDR3aa: CASSFGGHEQFF